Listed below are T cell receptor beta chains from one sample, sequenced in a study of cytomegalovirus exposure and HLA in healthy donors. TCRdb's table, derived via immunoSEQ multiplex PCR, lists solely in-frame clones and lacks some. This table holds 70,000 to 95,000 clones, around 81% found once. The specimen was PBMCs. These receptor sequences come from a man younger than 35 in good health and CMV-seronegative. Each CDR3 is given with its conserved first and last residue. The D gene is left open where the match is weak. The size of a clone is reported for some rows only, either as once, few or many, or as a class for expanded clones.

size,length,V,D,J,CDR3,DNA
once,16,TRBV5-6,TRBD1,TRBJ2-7,CASSAQDRVITYEQYF,TGTGCCAGCAGCGCGCAGGACAGGGTAATCACCTACGAGCAGTACTTC
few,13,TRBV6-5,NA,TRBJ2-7,CASKPTGGGEQYF,TGTGCCAGCAAGCCGACGGGGGGCGGCGAGCAGTACTTC
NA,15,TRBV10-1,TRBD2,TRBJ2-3,CASSRGGDIYDTQYF,TGCGCCAGCAGCCGTGGGGGGGATATTTACGATACGCAGTATTTT
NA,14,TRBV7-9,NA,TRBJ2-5,CASSLGVGGETQYF,TGTGCCAGCAGCTTAGGTGTAGGAGGGGAGACCCAGTACTTC
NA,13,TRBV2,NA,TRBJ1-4,CATHRAGNEKLFF,TGTGCCACCCACAGGGCCGGCAATGAAAAACTGTTTTTT
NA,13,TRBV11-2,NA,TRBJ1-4,CASSSQGNEKLFF,TGTGCCAGCAGCTCACAGGGTAATGAAAAACTGTTTTTT
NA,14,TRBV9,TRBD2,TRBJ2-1,CASSVGREGREQFF,TGTGCCAGCAGCGTAGGCAGGGAGGGCCGTGAGCAGTTCTTC
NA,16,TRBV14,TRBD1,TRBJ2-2,CASSPLGQGWTGELFF,TGTGCCAGCAGCCCCTTAGGACAGGGATGGACCGGGGAGCTGTTTTTT
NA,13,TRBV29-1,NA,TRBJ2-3,CSVDRGGTDTQYF,TGCAGCGTTGACAGGGGGGGCACAGATACGCAGTATTTT
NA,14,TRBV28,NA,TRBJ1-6,CATRRKGDPRALHF,TGTGCCACCCGGCGAAAGGGGGACCCTAGGGCCCTCCACTTT
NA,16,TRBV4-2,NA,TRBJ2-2,CASSQDSVGVSGELFF,TGTGCCAGCAGCCAAGATTCAGTAGGGGTTAGCGGGGAGCTGTTTTTT
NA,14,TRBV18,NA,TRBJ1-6,CASSPQGIRAPLHF,TGTGCCAGCTCACCACAGGGGATTAGGGCACCCCTCCACTTT
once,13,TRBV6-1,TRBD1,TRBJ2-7,CASRGQEIYEQYF,TGTGCCAGCAGGGGACAGGAGATCTACGAGCAGTACTTC
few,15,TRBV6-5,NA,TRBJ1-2,CASKDLTGPGGGYTF,TGTGCCAGCAAAGACCTTACAGGGCCGGGCGGCGGCTACACCTTC
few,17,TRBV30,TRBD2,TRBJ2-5,CAWSVFSLAGTGETQYF,TGTGCCTGGAGTGTATTCTCCCTAGCGGGGACGGGAGAGACCCAGTACTTC
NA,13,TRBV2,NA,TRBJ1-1,CASIIDSTGEAFF,TGTGCCAGCATTATTGACAGCACGGGTGAAGCTTTCTTT
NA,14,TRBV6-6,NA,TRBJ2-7,CASRDGQNSYEQYF,TGTGCCAGCAGGGATGGGCAAAACAGCTACGAGCAGTACTTC
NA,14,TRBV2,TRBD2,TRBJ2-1,CASNLAGEYNEQFF,TGTGCCAGCAACCTAGCGGGGGAGTACAATGAGCAGTTCTTC
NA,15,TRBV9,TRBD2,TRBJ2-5,CASSVSGGAGETQYF,TGTGCCAGCAGCGTATCCGGGGGGGCCGGCGAGACCCAGTACTTC
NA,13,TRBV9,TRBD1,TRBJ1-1,CASSGRGLTEAFF,TGTGCCAGCAGCGGCAGGGGGCTTACTGAAGCTTTCTTT
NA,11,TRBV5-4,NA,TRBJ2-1,CASSGAGEQFF,TGTGCCAGCAGCGGGGCTGGTGAGCAGTTCTTC
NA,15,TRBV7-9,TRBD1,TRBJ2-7,CASSWERDSWAEQYF,TGTGCCAGCAGCTGGGAAAGGGACAGTTGGGCCGAGCAGTACTTC
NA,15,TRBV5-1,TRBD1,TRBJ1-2,CASSLVGTVNYGYTF,TGCGCCAGCAGCTTGGTAGGGACAGTTAACTATGGCTACACCTTC